Following are 10 T cell receptor beta chains from one sample sequenced in a study of blood T cell repertoires in COVID-19. The repertoire was sequenced with immunoSEQ multiplex PCR; TCRdb's copy has only in-frame clones and lacks some. The data show a few hundred thousand clones, about 90% seen once. What was sequenced was PBMCs or T cells enriched from blood (not recorded which). The receptor set was obtained from a man aged 30 to 45 who had been exposed to COVID-19.

The rearrangement uses TRBV5-8 and TRBJ1-1; D not resolved. This CDR3 contains 14 residues. The ends were cut back, 1 base at V and 6 bases at J, with 13 bases in the middle. The germline CDR1 and CDR2 sequences are SGHTS and YDEGEE. CDR3 region: CASSLPWRSSEAFF. DNA for the CDR3: TGTGCCAGCAGCTTGCCGTGGCGGTCTTCTGAAGCTTTCTTT.

The sample holds one count of this clone. The chain has TRBV6-5 and TRBJ1-1; 8 bases fit TRBD1. V lost 4 bases and J lost 5; bases outside the gene matches: 3. CDR1 MNHEY and CDR2 SVGAGI come from the germline V gene. This CDR3 has 13 amino acids. CDR3 coding DNA: TGTGCCAGCAGTTTCAGGGGGCCAACTGAAGCTTTCTTT. Its translation is CASSFRGPTEAFF.

The rearrangement joins TRBV11-2 to TRBJ2-1; the match to TRBD2 covers 14 bases. This CDR3 spans 15 amino acids. With 5 bases clipped from V and 7 bases from J, the junction kept 4 bases outside the gene matches. Germline V CDR1 and CDR2: SGHAT, FQNNGV. The CDR3 nucleotides are TGTGCCAGCAGCCCTGGACTAGCGGGGGGTAATGAGCAGTTCTTC. Translated: CASSPGLAGGNEQFF. Combining the CDR3 with reference TRBV11-2 and TRBJ2-1 gives the whole variable domain EAGVAQSPRYKIIEKRQSVAFWCNPISGHATLYWYQQILGQGPKLLIQFQNNGVVDDSQLPKDRFSAERLKGVDSTLKIQPAKLEDSAVYLCASSPGLAGGNEQFFGPGTRLTVL.

The rearrangement joins TRBV7-9 to TRBJ2-2, with 8 bases aligning to TRBD1. V was clipped by 10 bases and J by 4 bases; unmatched bases: 2. Per germline, CDR1 SEHNR and CDR2 FQNEAQ (reference sequence). CDR3 size: 12 residues. CDR3 in amino acids: CAKGQATGELFF. CDR3 bases: TGTGCCAAGGGACAGGCCACCGGGGAGCTGTTTTTT.

The rearrangement links TRBV7-9 to TRBJ2-2; 9 nucleotides agree with TRBD2. This CDR3 spans 14 amino acids. Germline lookup yields CDR1 SEHNR and CDR2 FQNEAQ (reference sequence). V dropped 11 bases and J dropped 3; count of bases not matched to a gene: 7. The CDR3 reads CACGGGDYTGELFF. The DNA for the CDR3 is TGTGCCTGCGGCGGGGGGGATTACACCGGGGAGCTGTTTTTT.

The chain recombines TRBV7-3 with TRBJ2-3; possibly TRBD2 for D (5 bases). Germline CDR1 SGHTA, CDR2 FQGTGA. V dropped 5 bases and J dropped 7 bases, with 19 bases sitting between them. CDR3 length: 15 residues. The CDR3: CASSVESGGSYTQYF. CDR3 bases: TGTGCCAGCAGCGTTGAATCGGGTGGGAGTTATACGCAGTATTTT. Using reference TRBV7-3 and TRBJ2-3 for the parts outside the CDR3, the full variable domain is GAGVSQTPSNKVTEKGKYVELRCDPISGHTALYWYRQSLGQGPEFLIYFQGTGAADDSGLPNDRFFAVRPEGSVSTLKIQRTERGDSAVYLCASSVESGGSYTQYFGPGTRLTVL.

The rearrangement links TRBV4-1 to TRBJ2-3; possibly TRBD2 for D (6 bases). The CDR3 totals 20 residues. Trimming shortened V by 4 bases and J by 2 bases, and 28 bases separated the two germline ends. The germline V gene encodes CDR1 MGHRA and CDR2 YSYEKL. The CDR3 DNA follows: TGCGCCAGCAGCCTTACTTTGTCCGGGACTGCCCTATCTTTCACAGATACGCAGTATTTT. It is translated as CASSLTLSGTALSFTDTQYF.

The rearrangement links TRBV5-5 to TRBJ1-4; 7 positions agree with TRBD1. Germline V gives CDR1 SGHKS, CDR2 YYEKEE (reference sequence). The CDR3 consists of 17 residues. Trimming removed 2 bases from V and 0 bases from J; junction bases left unmatched: 7. The CDR3 coding sequence is TGTGCCAGCAGCTTTTCCTTTACAGGGGCAACTAATGAAAAACTGTTTTTT. This sequence encodes CASSFSFTGATNEKLFF.

The V call is TRBV11-2, the J call TRBJ2-7, with 7 bases matching TRBD1. This CDR3 is 13 amino acids long. V was pared by 4 bases and J by 6 bases, with 6 bases of the junction left unmatched. Germline V CDR1 and CDR2: SGHAT, FQNNGV. The CDR3 sequence: CASSSTRDSEQYF. The CDR3 DNA reads TGTGCCAGCAGCTCGACCCGGGACAGCGAGCAGTACTTC.

This clone was counted once. The chain employs TRBV4-2 and TRBJ2-5, with 11 nucleotides matching TRBD2. The CDR3 loop spans 16 amino acids. The junction had 4 bases not matched to a gene; V was cut back by 2 bases and J by 2 bases. CDR1 is LGHNA, CDR2 YNFKEQ, per germline. The CDR3: CASSQPSGGPQETQYF. In nucleotides, the CDR3 is TGTGCCAGCAGCCAACCTAGCGGGGGGCCTCAAGAGACCCAGTACTTC.